This entry lists 28 T cell receptor beta chains sequenced from one sample in a study of Ad26.COV2.S vaccination and SARS-CoV-2 variants. The treatment is: 19 received Ad26.COV2.S at low or high dose, single or two shots; roughly five received placebo; per-sample allocation not given. Samples analyzed were those drawn on day 63 after the first vaccine or placebo injection. TCRdb's table, derived via immunoSEQ multiplex PCR, lists solely in-frame clones and lacks some. Of roughly 390,000 clones listed, around nine tenths are singletons. The sequencing here drew on peripheral blood, taken in a trial of Ad26.COV2.S vaccine versus placebo. These receptors originate from a person aged 18-60 years who received the Ad26.COV2.S COVID-19 vaccine or a placebo.

The chain couples TRBV11-2 to TRBJ2-3, with 8 bases identical to TRBD1. With V trimmed by 3 bases and J by 2 bases, 7 bases remained unmatched. Germline CDR1 SGHAT, CDR2 FQNNGV. This CDR3 has 16 amino acids. This CDR3 reads CASSFKQGAITDTQYF. CDR3 DNA: TGTGCCAGCAGCTTCAAGCAGGGGGCTATCACAGATACGCAGTATTTT.

The chain has TRBV6-6 and TRBJ2-3, with TRBD1 as a possible D gene (5 bases). This CDR3 comprises 15 residues. With 4 bases removed from V and 3 bases from J, the gap between germline ends came to 14 bases. In germline, CDR1 is MNHNY, CDR2 SVGAGI (reference sequence). The CDR3 here is CASSSAGQETDTQYF. CDR3 DNA sequence: TGTGCCAGCAGTTCTGCAGGGCAGGAAACAGATACGCAGTATTTT.

The chain is built from TRBV5-6 and TRBJ2-7, with D unresolved. Germline V gives CDR1 SGHDT, CDR2 YYEEEE. Trimming took 3 bases from V and 3 from J, leaving 10 bases between them. The CDR3 is 13 residues long. The CDR3 protein is CASSSSVLYEQYF. The CDR3 DNA reads as TGTGCCAGCAGCTCGTCGGTCCTCTACGAGCAGTACTTC.

This clone was seen once. The chain joins TRBV12-3 or TRBV12-4 to TRBJ2-1; D remains ambiguous. Trimming removed 4 bases from V and 3 bases from J, with 4 bases in between. This CDR3 is built from 12 residues. CDR3 in DNA: TGTGCCAGCAGTTCCCACTACAATGAGCAGTTCTTC. This sequence encodes CASSSHYNEQFF.

The rearrangement uses TRBV12-3 or TRBV12-4 and TRBJ2-7, with TRBD1 matching over 9 bases. The CDR3 has 13 amino acids. V gave up 5 bases and J gave up 5 bases; unmatched junction bases: 4. As DNA, the CDR3 is TGTGCCAGCAGTCCGGGACAGGGAGACGAGCAGTACTTC. Residues: CASSPGQGDEQYF.

The chain uses TRBV6-6 and TRBJ1-1; 11 bases align to TRBD1. Germline lookup yields CDR1 MNHNY and CDR2 SVGAGI (reference sequence). The CDR3 sequence is 17 residues long. V lost 5 bases, J lost 5 bases, and 13 bases stayed unmatched. The CDR3 DNA reads TGTGCCAGCAGTCACACTCGGACAGGGGGCAGAGGGACTGAAGCTTTCTTT. It is translated as CASSHTRTGGRGTEAFF.

This clone has a single count. The chain has TRBV7-9 and TRBJ2-5; no reliable D call. The end of the DNA fits TRBJ2-7 better, so the J call may be wrong. From germline, CDR1 is SEHNR and CDR2 FQNEAQ (reference sequence). This CDR3 comprises 12 residues. The chain's CDR3 is CASSPTDYEQYF. The CDR3 nucleotides read TGTGCCAGCAGCCCGACGGACTACGAGCAGTACTTC.

This sequence joins TRBV5-6 and TRBJ1-6, with TRBD1 as a possible D gene (5 bases). The germline V gene has CDR1 SGHDT and CDR2 YYEEEE. The CDR3 loop spans 19 amino acids. V lost 3 bases, J lost 3 bases, and 22 bases lay in between. The CDR3 protein is CASSSPRIRGYGYNSPLHF. The CDR3 nucleotides read TGTGCCAGCAGCTCTCCAAGGATAAGGGGATATGGCTATAATTCACCCCTCCACTTT.

The CDR3 protein is CASSVAGAKRTNTGELFF. CDR3 coding DNA: TGTGCCAGCAGTGTGGCAGGGGCGAAAAGAACGAACACCGGGGAGCTGTTTTTT. V and J are TRBV6-1 and TRBJ2-2, with D possibly being TRBD1 (6 bases). The V gene lost 4 bases and the J gene lost 0 bases, with 18 bases spanning the gap. The germline CDR1 and CDR2 sequences are MNHNS and SASEGT. The CDR3 has 18 residues.

The genes are TRBV6-5 and TRBJ1-1; 10 bases line up with TRBD1. The CDR3 runs 16 residues. The ends lost 0 bases at V and 5 bases at J; junction bases unmatched: 6. Germline V gene data show CDR1 as MNHEY and CDR2 as SVGAGI. The CDR3 protein is CASSYSGQGMGTEAFF. In DNA, the CDR3 is TGTGCCAGCAGTTACTCGGGACAGGGGATGGGAACTGAAGCTTTCTTT.

In its sample, this clone was seen a few times. The J gene is TRBJ2-1, the V gene TRBV12-3 or TRBV12-4, with D unresolved. There are 12 residues in the CDR3. With 6 bases removed from V and 5 bases from J, the gap between germline ends came to 8 bases. The DNA for the CDR3 is TGTGCCAGCAGCCGGAATAACAATGAGCAGTTCTTC. The encoded protein is CASSRNNNEQFF.

J is TRBJ2-1 and V is TRBV4-1; unclear D gene. Germline CDR1 is MGHRA and CDR2 is YSYEKL. The CDR3 is made up of 12 amino acids. The ends were cut back, 3 bases at V and 5 bases at J, with 5 bases in the middle. CDR3 nucleotide sequence: TGCGCCAGCAGCCACTCGGACAATGAGCAGTTCTTC. This codes for CASSHSDNEQFF.

The chain joins TRBV9 to TRBJ1-2; D ambiguous. The germline gives CDR1 SGDLS, CDR2 YYNGEE. Between the trimmed V and J ends, which lost 0 bases and 6 bases, there was a span of 9 bases. This CDR3 has 13 residues. CDR3 coding DNA: TGTGCCAGCAGCGTAGGAAGTGGTGATGGCTACACCTTC. Its protein is CASSVGSGDGYTF.

The CDR3 protein is CASSYSDRGGEQFF. For the CDR3, the DNA is TGTGCCAGCAGTTACTCGGACAGGGGGGGTGAGCAGTTCTTC. The V call is TRBV6-6, the J call TRBJ2-1; 10 bases map to TRBD1. CDR1 MNHNY and CDR2 SVGAGI come from the germline V gene (reference sequence). The CDR3 extends over 14 amino acids. The V gene end was trimmed by 0 bases and the J gene end by 9 bases; junction bases not matched to a gene: 2.

This chain joins TRBV5-6 and TRBJ1-1; D is possibly TRBD1 (6 bases). This CDR3 has 13 residues. Looked up from germline, CDR1 is SGHDT and CDR2 is YYEEEE. Deletions cut 2 bases from V and 5 bases from J, with 10 bases between. The CDR3 bases are TGTGCCAGCAGCTTTGGACAGACGACTGAAGCTTTCTTT. It specifies CASSFGQTTEAFF.

The chain links TRBV3-1 (or the pseudogene TRBV3-2) to TRBJ2-2, with 7 bases lining up with TRBD1. This CDR3 contains 17 residues. Germline loops: CDR1 LGHDT, CDR2 YNNKEL (reference sequence). V lost 0 bases and J lost 1; bases outside the gene matches: 5. CDR3 sequence: CASSQEGDSKNTGELFF. The CDR3 nucleotides read TGTGCCAGCAGCCAAGAGGGGGACAGCAAGAACACCGGGGAGCTGTTTTTT.

The V and J genes are TRBV5-8 and TRBJ2-7, with D maybe TRBD2 (5 bases). Trimming stripped 0 bases from V and 3 bases from J, with 13 bases between. The CDR3 totals 15 residues. Germline assignment: CDR1 SGHTS and CDR2 YDEGEE. The CDR3 spells CASSLGLADIYEQYF. The CDR3 nucleotides read TGTGCCAGCAGCTTGGGGCTAGCAGACATCTACGAGCAGTACTTC.

The chain combines TRBV15 with TRBJ1-3, with TRBD1 matching over 7 bases. Germline values: CDR1 LNHNV, CDR2 YYDKDF (reference sequence). V lost 0 bases, J lost 2 bases, and 4 bases stayed unmatched. The CDR3 sequence is 16 residues long. This CDR3 reads CATSRDAGTAGNTIYF. In nucleotides, the CDR3 is TGTGCCACCAGCAGAGATGCCGGGACAGCTGGAAACACCATATATTTT.

The rearrangement joins TRBV11-1 to TRBJ1-2; no definite D call. This CDR3 has 14 amino acids. The germline V and J ends were trimmed by 5 bases and 1 base, with 11 bases remaining between them. CDR1 SGHAT and CDR2 FQDESV come from the germline V gene (reference sequence). The CDR3 protein is CASSPAGINYGYTF. The CDR3 region has the DNA TGTGCCAGCAGCCCTGCGGGGATTAACTATGGCTACACCTTC.

The chain combines TRBV5-5 with TRBJ1-2; 8 bases match TRBD1. Germline CDR1 SGHKS, CDR2 YYEKEE (reference sequence). This CDR3 has 14 residues. The V segment lost 3 bases and the J segment 5 bases; nucleotides outside the gene matches: 6. This CDR3 reads CASSSTGEGYGYTF. CDR3 sequence (DNA): TGTGCCAGCAGCTCGACAGGGGAAGGGTATGGCTACACCTTC.

The CDR3 nucleotides are TGTGCCTGGAGTGTAAGGAACACTGAAGCTTTCTTT. Its translation is CAWSVRNTEAFF. The genes are TRBV30 and TRBJ1-1; D gene ambiguous. V dropped 0 bases and J dropped 1 base, with 3 bases sitting between them. Germline assignment: CDR1 GTSNPN and CDR2 SVGIG (reference sequence). The CDR3 runs 12 residues. The full variable domain, rest sourced from reference TRBV30 and TRBJ1-1, is SQTIHQWPATLVQPVGSPLSLECTVEGTSNPNLYWYRQAAGRGLQLLFYSVGIGQISSEVPQNLSASRPQDRQFILSSKKLLLSDSGFYLCAWSVRNTEAFFGQGTRLTVV.

The chain links TRBV5-6 to TRBJ2-5; D ambiguous. The CDR3 runs to 15 residues. Germline V gene sequence: CDR1 SGHDT, CDR2 YYEEEE. Trimming took 0 bases from V and 1 from J, leaving 10 bases between them. The CDR3, as DNA: TGTGCCAGCAGCTTGGCCCCCCAGGCCCAAGAGACCCAGTACTTC. The encoded protein is CASSLAPQAQETQYF.

The chain links TRBV11-2 to TRBJ2-5; 7 nucleotides line up with TRBD1. The CDR3 is made up of 15 amino acids. The V gene end was trimmed by 2 bases and the J gene end by 0 bases; junction bases not matched to a gene: 3. Germline V gene sequence: CDR1 SGHAT, CDR2 FQNNGV. The CDR3 region is CASSLHDRDQETQYF. CDR3 DNA: TGTGCCAGCAGCTTACACGACAGGGACCAAGAGACCCAGTACTTC. Complete variable domain (other parts from reference TRBV11-2 and TRBJ2-5): EAGVAQSPRYKIIEKRQSVAFWCNPISGHATLYWYQQILGQGPKLLIQFQNNGVVDDSQLPKDRFSAERLKGVDSTLKIQPAKLEDSAVYLCASSLHDRDQETQYFGPGTRLLVL.

This clone appeared once. This chain links TRBV6-2 or TRBV6-3 with TRBJ2-7; D remains ambiguous. Trimming stripped 2 bases from V and 3 bases from J, with 17 bases between. The CDR3 contains 16 residues. Germline V lookup: CDR1 MNHEY, CDR2 SVGEGT. CDR3 sequence: CASSYARERPDYEQYF. In DNA, the CDR3 is TGTGCCAGCAGTTACGCGCGAGAAAGACCTGACTACGAGCAGTACTTC.

This chain uses TRBV4-1 with TRBJ1-5, with D possibly being TRBD1 (6 bases). Trimming cost V 4 bases and J 0 bases, with 10 bases left between them. The CDR3 consists of 15 residues. Germline V gives CDR1 MGHRA, CDR2 YSYEKL. The CDR3 DNA is TGCGCCAGCAGCCCAGGACAGCATAGCAATCAGCCCCAGCATTTT. Protein: CASSPGQHSNQPQHF.

The chain links TRBV6-5 to TRBJ2-2; D possibly corresponds to TRBD2 (6 bases). Trimming pared 3 bases from V and 6 bases from J, leaving 11 bases between. Germline CDR1 MNHEY, CDR2 SVGAGI. This CDR3 contains 14 residues. The CDR3: CASSYRGEAGELFF. CDR3 coding DNA: TGTGCCAGCAGTTATCGCGGGGAAGCCGGGGAGCTGTTTTTT.

The chain employs TRBV3-1 (or the pseudogene TRBV3-2) and TRBJ1-3, with D hard to call. The V and J ends lost 4 bases and 2 bases respectively, with 6 bases between them. CDR1 and CDR2 (germline): LGHDT, YNNKEL (reference sequence). The CDR3 is made up of 13 amino acids. The chain's CDR3 is CASSPTAGNTIYF. CDR3 sequence (DNA): TGTGCCAGCAGCCCTACAGCTGGAAACACCATATATTTT.

The chain links TRBV6-6 to TRBJ2-7; no clear D gene. CDR1 is MNHNY and CDR2 is SVGAGI in the germline V gene (reference sequence). Trimming left V 5 bases short and J 4 bases short, with 12 bases between. The CDR3 sequence is 13 residues long. CDR3: CASSQAREYEQYF. In DNA, the CDR3 is TGTGCCAGCAGTCAGGCCAGAGAATACGAGCAGTACTTC.